This entry lists 26 T cell receptor beta chains sequenced from one sample in a study of OX40 agonist ivuxolimab in advanced cancers. Sequencing used immunoSEQ multiplex PCR; TCRdb keeps in-frame clones, though not all of them. This sample yields approximately 50,000 clones, of which 80% are seen a single time; 3.9% belongs to the top ten. The material was CD4+ or CD8+ T cells sorted from blood, obtained in a trial of the OX40 agonist ivuxolimab. These receptors were taken from an adult with an advanced solid tumor such as melanoma, head and neck, liver or kidney cancer.

The chain links TRBV7-2 to TRBJ2-7; 7 positions match TRBD2. CDR1 and CDR2 from the germline V gene are SGHTA and FQGNSA. The trim removed 5 bases at V and 2 bases at J, leaving 6 bases unmatched. CDR3 size: 14 residues. The CDR3 region is CASSQRLAPYEQYF. CDR3 in DNA: TGTGCCAGCAGCCAACGACTAGCTCCCTACGAGCAGTACTTC.

The chain links TRBV6-6 to TRBJ1-1; no reliable D call. CDR3 length: 13 amino acids. From germline, CDR1 is MNHNY and CDR2 SVGAGI (reference sequence). Trimming took off 5 bases at V and 1 base at J, with 8 bases between the two ends. The CDR3 loop is CASSRRGNTEAFF. In DNA, the CDR3 is TGTGCCAGCAGTCGACGGGGGAACACTGAAGCTTTCTTT.

This chain's CDR3 is CSVFLLGGVTDTQYF. In DNA form, the CDR3 reads TGCAGCGTTTTCCTGTTAGGGGGTGTTACAGATACGCAGTATTTT. This chain connects TRBV29-1 to TRBJ2-3; weak D call: TRBD1 (6 bases). V was trimmed by 5 bases and J by 3 bases, leaving 18 bases between them. The CDR3 contains 15 residues. Germline V lookup: CDR1 SQVTM, CDR2 ANQGSEA.

The J gene is TRBJ2-4, the V gene TRBV4-1; no definite D call. The V gene lost 0 bases and the J gene lost 0 bases, with 6 bases spanning the gap. The CDR3 runs to 15 residues. Germline V lookup: CDR1 MGHRA, CDR2 YSYEKL. The CDR3 DNA follows: TGCGCCAGCAGCCAAGATTGGTTAGCCAAAAACATTCAGTACTTC. Amino acid sequence: CASSQDWLAKNIQYF.

The chain combines TRBV5-1 with TRBJ1-1; 7 bases align to TRBD1. Trimming cost V 4 bases and J 8 bases; bases outside gene matches: 8. The CDR3 has 13 amino acids. Germline V gene data show CDR1 as SGHRS and CDR2 as YFSETQ. Here the CDR3 DNA reads TGCGCCAGCAGCAACTACAGGGGACTGGAAGCTTTCTTT. It yields the protein CASSNYRGLEAFF.

The rearrangement links TRBV30 to TRBJ2-5; no reliable D call. This CDR3 region has 10 residues. Germline loops: CDR1 GTSNPN, CDR2 SVGIG (reference sequence). V was cut by 5 bases and J by 5 bases, with 6 bases left in between. The CDR3 DNA is TGTGCCTGGTCCCGGGAGACCCAGTACTTC. This encodes CAWSRETQYF.

This clone is termed medium-sized. Compared with germline, one end of the junction differs, possibly owing to a read error. The V and J genes are TRBV7-9 and TRBJ1-4; D gene ambiguous. The CDR3 loop spans 12 amino acids. The V gene's germline CDR1 is SEHNR and CDR2 FQNEAQ (reference sequence). The CDR3 DNA is TGTGCCAGCAGCCTGGTGCGAGAAAACCTGTTTTTT. The encoded protein is CASSLVRENLFF.

V gene TRBV11-2 combines with J gene TRBJ2-7; 16 bases align to TRBD2. The CDR3 spans 19 residues. Trimming removed 4 bases from V and 3 bases from J; junction bases left unmatched: 12. Germline V gene sequence: CDR1 SGHAT, CDR2 FQNNGV. The CDR3 spells CASSSPGLAGGPSVYEQYF. DNA of the CDR3: TGTGCCAGCAGCTCGCCGGGACTAGCGGGAGGGCCGTCTGTCTACGAGCAGTACTTC.

This sequence joins TRBV7-8 and TRBJ2-2; D unclear. V lost 4 bases to trimming and J lost 2 bases, with 5 bases between them. The CDR3 contains 13 residues. The V gene's germline CDR1 is SGHVS and CDR2 FQNEAQ. The CDR3 DNA reads as TGTGCCAGCAGCTACTTCAACACCGGGGAGCTGTTTTTT. Translation: CASSYFNTGELFF.

V usage is TRBV4-3 and J usage is TRBJ1-6, with D unresolved. There are 17 residues in the CDR3. Trimming took off 2 bases at V and 7 bases at J, with 18 bases between the two ends. Per germline, CDR1 LGHNA and CDR2 YSLEER. In DNA, the CDR3 is TGCGCCAGCAGCCAAACCCTCGCGAAGGGTTTGAATTCACCCCTCCACTTT. Translating it yields CASSQTLAKGLNSPLHF.

V is TRBV7-6 and J is TRBJ2-5; D perhaps matches TRBD2 (6 bases). V was clipped by 8 bases and J by 4 bases, with 17 bases between them. The CDR3 contains 14 residues. Germline-derived CDR1 and CDR2 are SGHVS and FNYEAQ. The DNA of the CDR3 is TGTGCCAGCGGCCTCTTGGGGGGAGTAGAGACCCAGTACTTC. This codes for CASGLLGGVETQYF.

V gene TRBV10-3 combines with J gene TRBJ2-5; tentative D call: TRBD2 (6 bases). Between the trimmed V and J ends, which lost 8 bases and 4 bases, there was a span of 14 bases. Germline V CDR1 and CDR2: ENHRY, SYGVKD. The CDR3 runs to 13 residues. CDR3 amino acids: CAISAGKGETQYF. The DNA of the CDR3 is TGTGCCATCTCGGCGGGAAAGGGAGAGACCCAGTACTTC.

This chain links TRBV18 with TRBJ2-2, with D perhaps matching TRBD1 (5 bases). The CDR3 sequence is 14 residues long. Germline-derived CDR1 and CDR2 are KGHSH and LQKENI. V lost 7 bases to trimming and J lost 6 bases, with 15 bases between them. The CDR3, as DNA: TGTGCCAGCTATGGAAACAGCAGGGCCGGGGAGCTGTTTTTT. Translation gives CASYGNSRAGELFF.

In its sample, this clone was seen a few times. The V gene is TRBV12-5, the J gene TRBJ2-2; D uncertain. V was pared by 1 base and J by 1 base, with 10 bases between. Germline CDR1 reads LGHNT; CDR2 reads FRNRAP. The CDR3 loop spans 16 amino acids. CDR3 DNA: TGTGCTAGTGGTTTGGGTCTATTACAGAACACCGGGGAGCTGTTTTTT. Translating gives CASGLGLLQNTGELFF.

The J gene is TRBJ1-4, the V gene TRBV5-1, with 9 bases that match TRBD1. J gave up 7 bases and V 4 bases, and 5 bases lay outside the gene matches. The CDR3 has 14 amino acids. CDR1 SGHRS and CDR2 YFSETQ come from the germline V gene. Here the CDR3 DNA reads TGCGCCAGCAGCCCTGGGACAGGGAGTGAAAAACTGTTTTTT. It yields the protein CASSPGTGSEKLFF.

V usage is TRBV15 and J usage is TRBJ1-4; TRBD1 is a possible D gene (5 bases). V lost 0 bases and J 0 bases, leaving 14 bases between the germline ends. CDR1 is LNHNV and CDR2 is YYDKDF in the germline V gene (reference sequence). The CDR3 contains 18 residues. CDR3 nucleotides: TGTGCCACCAGCAGAGATCGGGGACCGATTGCAACTAATGAAAAACTGTTTTTT. It yields the protein CATSRDRGPIATNEKLFF.

This clone has a handful of counts. The CDR3 bases are TGTGCCAGCAGCCCTTCCTACGGACAGGGGAGGGAAGCTTTCTTT. This encodes CASSPSYGQGREAFF. V is TRBV7-2 and J is TRBJ1-1; 9 nucleotides match TRBD1. The CDR3 sequence is 15 residues long. Germline values: CDR1 SGHTA, CDR2 FQGNSA. After removal of 5 bases from V and 8 bases from J, the junction contained 12 bases not matched to a gene.

The V gene is TRBV7-2, the J gene TRBJ2-3; 9 nucleotides line up with TRBD2. Per germline, CDR1 SGHTA and CDR2 FQGNSA. After removal of 1 base from V and 1 base from J, the junction contained 6 bases not matched to a gene. The CDR3 extends over 17 amino acids. CDR3: CASSLDGGGAGTDTQYF. The CDR3 DNA is TGTGCCAGCAGCTTAGACGGCGGGGGGGCAGGCACAGATACGCAGTATTTT.

The CDR3 sequence: CASSRRGQGVSSYNSPLHF. As DNA, the CDR3 is TGTGCCAGCAGTAGGAGGGGACAGGGGGTGAGCTCCTATAATTCACCCCTCCACTTT. The rearrangement joins TRBV2 to TRBJ1-6; 11 bases are a match to TRBD1. The germline V gene encodes CDR1 SNHLY and CDR2 FYNNEI. V gave up 5 bases and J gave up 0 bases; unmatched junction bases: 9. The length of the CDR3 is 19 residues.

This chain connects TRBV5-1 to TRBJ2-3, with 9 bases matching TRBD2. V was clipped by 1 base and J by 0 bases; unmatched bases: 6. Germline V gene lookup returns CDR1 SGHRS and CDR2 YFSETQ. The CDR3 has 17 amino acids. Here the CDR3 reads CASSLRLAGSSTDTQYF. CDR3 nucleotide sequence: TGCGCCAGCAGCTTGCGGCTAGCGGGATCTAGCACAGATACGCAGTATTTT.

With regard to this clone: The same CDR3 arises from other DNA sequences in this sample as well. J is TRBJ2-2 and V is TRBV10-1; D not resolved. Trimming stripped 3 bases from V and 1 base from J, with 3 bases between. The CDR3 consists of 13 residues. Per germline, CDR1 WNHNN and CDR2 SYGVQD (reference sequence). The CDR3 reads CASSDGNTGELFF. CDR3 nucleotide sequence: TGCGCCAGCAGTGATGGGAACACCGGGGAGCTGTTTTTT.

The rearrangement uses TRBV13 and TRBJ2-2; no clear D gene. Germline V gives CDR1 PRHDT, CDR2 FYEKMQ (reference sequence). The CDR3 length is 12 residues. V lost 3 bases and J lost 8, with 7 bases in between. CDR3 region: CASSLYVGELFF. The CDR3 nucleotides are TGTGCCAGCAGCTTGTACGTTGGGGAGCTGTTTTTT.

The chain recombines TRBV6-6 with TRBJ1-6; maybe TRBD1 (6 bases). Germline CDR1 and CDR2: MNHNY and SVGAGI (reference sequence). The CDR3 has 15 amino acids. With 7 bases removed from V and 7 bases from J, the gap between germline ends came to 17 bases. The CDR3: CASTQRGSGNSPLHF. The DNA for the CDR3 is TGTGCCAGCACCCAGAGGGGGAGTGGGAATTCACCCCTCCACTTT.

This rearrangement joins TRBV18 to TRBJ2-5; D unresolved. V was trimmed by 6 bases and J by 2 bases, leaving 10 bases between them. The CDR3 consists of 13 residues. Looked up from germline, CDR1 is KGHSH and CDR2 is LQKENI. The CDR3 nucleotides are TGTGCCAGCTCTACCAGCCTACAAGAGACCCAGTACTTC. As protein: CASSTSLQETQYF.

The chain employs TRBV14 and TRBJ2-2; TRBD1 agrees at 9 bases. Germline CDR1 and CDR2: SGHDN and FVKESK. There are 13 residues in the CDR3. J was trimmed by 15 bases and V by 4 bases; bases with no gene match: 9. The CDR3 protein is CASSPYRGRGVFF. The CDR3 DNA sequence: TGTGCCAGCAGCCCTTACAGGGGGCGCGGGGTGTTTTTT.

J is TRBJ1-2 and V is TRBV29-1, with 9 bases aligning to TRBD1. CDR3 size: 11 residues. Trimming cost V 7 bases and J 8 bases; bases outside gene matches: 5. CDR1 SQVTM and CDR2 ANQGSEA come from the germline V gene. CDR3 loop: CSGGQGDGYTF. The DNA for the CDR3 is TGCAGCGGGGGACAGGGCGACGGCTACACCTTC.